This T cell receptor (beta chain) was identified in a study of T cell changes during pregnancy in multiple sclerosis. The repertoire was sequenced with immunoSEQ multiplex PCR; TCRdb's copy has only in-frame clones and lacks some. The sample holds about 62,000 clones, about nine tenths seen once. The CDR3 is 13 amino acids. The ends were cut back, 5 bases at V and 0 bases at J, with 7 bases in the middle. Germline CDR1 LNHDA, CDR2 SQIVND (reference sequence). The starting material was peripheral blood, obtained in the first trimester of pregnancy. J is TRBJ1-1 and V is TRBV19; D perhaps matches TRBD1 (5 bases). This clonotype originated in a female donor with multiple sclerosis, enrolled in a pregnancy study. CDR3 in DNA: TGTGCCAGTAGTCAGGGCTTGAACACTGAAGCTTTCTTT. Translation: CASSQGLNTEAFF.